These T cell receptor beta chains were read from a single sample in a study of Graves' ophthalmopathy and Graves' hyperthyroidism. TCRdb re-derived calls from the multiplex PCR reads in MiXCR, one entry per CDR3 protein. The table has approximately 480,000 distinct CDR3 sequences, about an eighth seen once. The sequencing input was blood. The receptors shown here come from a woman in her 30s with Graves' ophthalmopathy. CDR3s include the opening cysteine and the closing phenylalanine or tryptophan. The D gene is left open where the match is weak. Not every row has a clone size; where given, it reads once, few, many or a size class.

clone_size: many; d_call: -; j_call: TRBJ2-2; v_call: TRBV12-3/TRBV12-4; cdr3_nt: TGTGCCAACATCCGGGTCAACACCGGGGAGCTGTTTTTT; cdr3_aa: CANIRVNTGELFF
clone_size: many; d_call: -; j_call: TRBJ1-1; v_call: TRBV12-3/TRBV12-4; cdr3_nt: TGTGCCACCGCCGGGGCCACTGAAGCTTTCTTT; cdr3_aa: CATAGATEAFF
clone_size: many; d_call: -; j_call: TRBJ1-5; v_call: TRBV28; cdr3_nt: TGTGCCAGCAGTTTAACCCTTCGCTATCAGCCCCAGCATTTT; cdr3_aa: CASSLTLRYQPQHF
clone_size: many; d_call: TRBD1; j_call: TRBJ1-5; v_call: TRBV15; cdr3_nt: TGTGCCACCAGCAGAGTAGTGACAGGGGGTCAGCCCCAGCATTTT; cdr3_aa: CATSRVVTGGQPQHF
clone_size: many; d_call: -; j_call: TRBJ2-2; v_call: TRBV30; cdr3_nt: TGTGCCTGGCTCCCTGGACTTACCGGGGAGCTGTTTTTT; cdr3_aa: CAWLPGLTGELFF
clone_size: -; d_call: TRBD1; j_call: TRBJ2-5; v_call: TRBV12-3/TRBV12-4; cdr3_nt: TGTGCCAGCAGTTTAGGGGACAGGGGGCACGAGACCCAGTACTTC; cdr3_aa: CASSLGDRGHETQYF
clone_size: many; d_call: -; j_call: TRBJ2-7; v_call: TRBV27; cdr3_nt: TGTGCCAGTTCCTCCCGTGGTGACTTAGGATTTTACGAGCAGTACTTC; cdr3_aa: CASSSRGDLGFYEQYF
clone_size: few; d_call: TRBD2; j_call: TRBJ2-5; v_call: TRBV6-1; cdr3_nt: TGTGCCAGCAAGCCCCGGGCTAGCGGGGTGTTAGAGACCCAGTACTTC; cdr3_aa: CASKPRASGVLETQYF
clone_size: many; d_call: -; j_call: TRBJ2-6; v_call: TRBV6-1; cdr3_nt: TGTGCCAGCAGTGAGTATCGGGCACCTGGGGCCAACGTCCTGACTTTC; cdr3_aa: CASSEYRAPGANVLTF
clone_size: many; d_call: -; j_call: TRBJ2-2; v_call: TRBV9; cdr3_nt: TGTGCCGGCAGCGTAGAGACCACCGGGGAGCTGTTTTTT; cdr3_aa: CAGSVETTGELFF
clone_size: many; d_call: TRBD1; j_call: TRBJ1-1; v_call: TRBV24-1; cdr3_nt: TGTGCCACCAGTGGACAGGGGGCTGAAGCTTTCTTT; cdr3_aa: CATSGQGAEAFF
clone_size: many; d_call: TRBD1; j_call: TRBJ1-1; v_call: TRBV28; cdr3_nt: TGTGCCAGCAGTTTTCCCGCAGGGGGGGGAAACACTGAAGCTTTCTTT; cdr3_aa: CASSFPAGGGNTEAFF
clone_size: many; d_call: -; j_call: TRBJ2-6; v_call: TRBV28; cdr3_nt: TGTGCCAGCAACGCCGCGTGGGTTCAGGCTGGGGCCAACGTCCTGACTTTC; cdr3_aa: CASNAAWVQAGANVLTF
clone_size: -; d_call: -; j_call: TRBJ1-5; v_call: TRBV6-2/TRBV6-3; cdr3_nt: TGTGCCAGCGCCACCTGGGGGGAAAGCAATCAGCCCCAGCATTTT; cdr3_aa: CASATWGESNQPQHF
clone_size: many; d_call: -; j_call: TRBJ1-5; v_call: TRBV19; cdr3_nt: TGTGCCAGTAGAGAGCGGACGGATAGCAATCAGCCCCAGCATTTT; cdr3_aa: CASRERTDSNQPQHF
clone_size: many; d_call: -; j_call: TRBJ2-6; v_call: TRBV6-2/TRBV6-3; cdr3_nt: TGTGCCAGCAGTTACCGACGGTTCTCTGGGGCCAACGTCCTGACTTTC; cdr3_aa: CASSYRRFSGANVLTF
clone_size: -; d_call: -; j_call: TRBJ1-5; v_call: TRBV12-3/TRBV12-4; cdr3_nt: TGTGCCAGCAGTTCCTCGACCGAAACCAATCAGCCCCAGCATTTT; cdr3_aa: CASSSSTETNQPQHF
clone_size: many; d_call: TRBD2; j_call: TRBJ2-7; v_call: TRBV12-3/TRBV12-4; cdr3_nt: TGTGCCAGCAGCCAAACCAACCCCCCAGCGGGGAAATCCTACGAGCAGTACTTC; cdr3_aa: CASSQTNPPAGKSYEQYF
clone_size: few; d_call: TRBD2; j_call: TRBJ2-7; v_call: TRBV4-1; cdr3_nt: TGCGCCAGCAGCTACACTAGCGGGAGTGCCTACGAGCAGTACTTC; cdr3_aa: CASSYTSGSAYEQYF
clone_size: many; d_call: -; j_call: TRBJ1-2; v_call: TRBV9; cdr3_nt: TGTGCCAGCAGCGGCACCTATGGCTACACCTTC; cdr3_aa: CASSGTYGYTF
clone_size: -; d_call: -; j_call: TRBJ2-5; v_call: TRBV4-1; cdr3_nt: TGCGCCAGCAGCCACCCGGACATCCAAGAGACCCAGTACTTC; cdr3_aa: CASSHPDIQETQYF
clone_size: -; d_call: -; j_call: TRBJ1-2; v_call: TRBV12-3/TRBV12-4; cdr3_nt: TGTGCCAGCATTGACGGGGGCCACAGGTATTATGGCTACACCTTC; cdr3_aa: CASIDGGHRYYGYTF